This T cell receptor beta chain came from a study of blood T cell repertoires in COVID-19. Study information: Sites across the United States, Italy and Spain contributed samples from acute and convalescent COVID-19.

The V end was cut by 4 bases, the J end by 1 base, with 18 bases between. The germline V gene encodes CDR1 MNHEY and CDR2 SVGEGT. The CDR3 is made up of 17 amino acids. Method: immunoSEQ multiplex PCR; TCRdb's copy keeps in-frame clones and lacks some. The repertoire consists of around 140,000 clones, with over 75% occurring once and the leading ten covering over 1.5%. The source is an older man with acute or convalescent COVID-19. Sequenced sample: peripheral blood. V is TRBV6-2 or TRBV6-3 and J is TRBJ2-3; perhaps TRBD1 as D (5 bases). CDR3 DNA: TGTGCCAGCAGTTCCCTCTCGAAGGGGCGCGGCACAGATACGCAGTATTTT. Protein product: CASSSLSKGRGTDTQYF.